A single TCR beta chain is shown here with its context. Ten or more counts support this clonotype. The specificity of this receptor is unknown. No base-level quality is on record; no much larger clone is a single base apart. Hyperthyroidism patients were newly diagnosed, had a disease duration of under 2 months, and were aged 18 to 65 years. Exclusion was applied to patients with uncontrolled infections, other autoimmune diseases, pregnancy or lactation. Diagnoses relied on clinical symptoms, serum thyroxine and TRAb, thyroid ultrasound and orbital computed tomography. Blood from progressor patients was collected at the time of first diagnosis with hyperthyroidism, before any ophthalmopathy symptoms had appeared. PBMCs were separated from 8 to 10 ml of fresh peripheral blood using Ficoll-Paque density gradient centrifugation. Progressor patients were initially diagnosed with Graves' hyperthyroidism and developed ophthalmopathy during follow-up. Total RNA was extracted with Trizol reagent, and quality was checked on an Agilent 2100 Bioanalyzer.

The sample originates from a study of T cells in Graves' hyperthyroidism and ophthalmopathy (dated by TCRdb to the late 2010s). Some background on the complete study: Peripheral blood was collected at initial diagnosis, before any treatment. TCR V-J signatures able to tell the groups apart were searched for in a discovery cohort of 95 to 100 patients, of whom around 42 had Graves' ophthalmopathy and around 56 had stable Graves' hyperthyroidism. Prospective prediction of ophthalmopathy was tested in an independent validation cohort of approximately 18 hyperthyroidism patients and 15 to 17 patients who later progressed to ophthalmopathy. The 75 to 100 discovery patients were randomly split 7:3 into training and test sets. Thyroid tissue and blood T-cell repertoires from about 6 Graves' hyperthyroidism patients were also compared in the study. Once sampling was done, hyperthyroidism patients were given methimazole at a starting dose of 30 mg daily, whereas ophthalmopathy patients were given high-dose intravenous methylprednisolone. The paper describes TCR Vbeta CDR3 sequencing of 140 or so peripheral blood samples, made up of approximately 40 ophthalmopathy patients, around 78 hyperthyroidism patients and roughly 17 progressor patients. Overall results and qualifications from the work: Ophthalmopathy was separated from stable hyperthyroidism by a 13 V-J signature model, with over 85% sensitivity and around 81% specificity obtained in cross-validation and 80%/75% obtained in testing. Sample size was not statistically predetermined, and blinding of investigators to group allocation was not performed. In validation, the model predicted progression to ophthalmopathy with roughly 66% sensitivity and around 72% specificity, a median of roughly seven months before onset. Blood samples also contained most of the expanded thyroid clonotypes (frequency above 0.001), which suggests that blood repertoires may reflect thyroid immune responses.

V loses 9 bases, J loses 0 bases, and the germline ends lie 14 bases apart. The germline V gene (reference sequence) provides CDR1 LNHDA and CDR2 SQIVND. The CDR3 sequence holds 14 residues, the cysteine and phenylalanine included. The sequence is cut down to CDR3 DNA, 42 bases in frame from base 1. Amplification of TCR beta CDR3 regions was carried out from RNA transcripts. For the first round of RT-PCR on the TCR CDR3, the HTBI primer set was used together with the Qiagen OneStep RT-PCR kit. Libraries were constructed in a second round of multiplex PCR, after which size selection and purification were performed. The libraries were sequenced on an Illumina HiSeq2000 using paired-end 100 bp reads. Per the source publication's procedure: SOAPnuke was used to process the raw data, removing reads that contained adapters or uncalled bases, had a mean Phred below 15, or lacked an exact match to the constant primer or identifier. High-quality paired reads were merged with COPE v1.2.5, and unique nucleotide sequences were defined as clonotypes. MiTCR v1.1 was used to align clonotypes to the IMGT TRBV, TRBD and TRBJ reference segments. The analysis was restricted to V-J combinations with a frequency above 0.0001, which together covered 99.2% of the repertoires. The TCS score was defined as the ratio of F50 (clonal expansion) to E x V (chaos), calculated using BLOSUM62-based TCRdist between CDR3 peptides within each V-J. Welch's t-statistics and random forest reduced fewer than 550 V-J features to 10 to 15, which were used in a naive Bayes classifier (R e1071). TCRdb trimmed the raw reads at Q25, called clones with MiXCR and kept productive beta chains. One record per CDR3 amino acid sequence lists the most common genes and DNA. The V and J calls here are based on TCRdb, not the publication. This sample comprises some 270,000 distinct CDR3 sequences, about an eighth of them detected only once. The ten largest account for about 8% of the sample.

Recombination linked TRBV19 to TRBJ1-1, with no confident D gene call. The clonotype comes from a woman aged 30 to 39 with Graves' hyperthyroidism that later progressed to Graves' ophthalmopathy. The sample comprised blood. The CDR3 amino acid sequence is: CASLPTDMNTEAFF. The nucleotide sequence is TGTGCCAGCTTACCCACAGATATGAACACTGAAGCTTTCTTT.